Listed here are 27 T cell receptor beta chains from one sample, sequenced in a study of cytomegalovirus exposure and HLA in healthy donors. PCR was performed using 60 Vbeta and 13 Jbeta primers. Some clones are missing from TCRdb's copy, which holds only in-frame ones; the method was immunoSEQ multiplex PCR. The data show about 140,000 clones, 80% seen once. The sequencing sample was made of PBMCs. The receptors derive from a woman in her forties in good health and CMV-seronegative.

This clone was found a few times. V and J are TRBV7-3 and TRBJ2-3; 10 bases agree with TRBD1. V dropped 8 bases and J dropped 1; count of bases not matched to a gene: 6. Germline V gene data show CDR1 as SGHTA and CDR2 as FQGTGA. The CDR3 contains 15 residues. The chain's CDR3 is CASGHGQGGTDTQYF. The CDR3 DNA follows: TGTGCCAGCGGGCACGGACAGGGGGGCACAGATACGCAGTATTTT. Variable domain in full (rest from reference TRBV7-3 and TRBJ2-3): GAGVSQTPSNKVTEKGKYVELRCDPISGHTALYWYRQSLGQGPEFLIYFQGTGAADDSGLPNDRFFAVRPEGSVSTLKIQRTERGDSAVYLCASGHGQGGTDTQYFGPGTRLTVL.

The rearrangement links TRBV27 to TRBJ2-3; tentative D call: TRBD1 (5 bases). Between the trimmed V and J ends, which lost 5 bases and 4 bases, there was a span of 7 bases. The CDR3 has 12 amino acids. Germline values: CDR1 MNHEY, CDR2 SMNVEV (reference sequence). The CDR3 protein is CASSDSSDTQYF. The CDR3 bases are TGTGCCAGCAGTGACAGCTCAGATACGCAGTATTTT.

The chain employs TRBV6-1 and TRBJ2-7; 9 positions agree with TRBD1. V was pared by 6 bases and J by 4 bases, with 4 bases of the junction left unmatched. The germline gives CDR1 MNHNS, CDR2 SASEGT. The CDR3 extends over 13 amino acids. The CDR3 nucleotides read TGTGCCAGCAGGGACAGGGGAGGGTACGAGCAGTACTTC. Amino acid sequence: CASRDRGGYEQYF.

The chain joins TRBV7-2 to TRBJ2-5; TRBD2 agrees at 12 bases. V shed 1 base and J 5 bases; nucleotides not matched to a gene: 2. There are 15 residues in the CDR3. CDR1 and CDR2 (germline): SGHTA, FQGNSA. Here the CDR3 reads CASSLGLAGAETQYF. CDR3 nucleotide sequence: TGTGCCAGCAGCTTAGGACTAGCGGGAGCTGAGACCCAGTACTTC.

The CDR3 DNA is TGTGCCAGTATTCCGACAGGGGGCAACTATGGCTACACCTTC. This sequence encodes CASIPTGGNYGYTF. This chain links TRBV19 with TRBJ1-2; 10 nucleotides agree with TRBD1. CDR1 is LNHDA and CDR2 is SQIVND in the germline V gene (reference sequence). The CDR3 is 14 amino acids. The V segment lost 7 bases and the J segment 2 bases; nucleotides outside the gene matches: 4. The entire variable domain, with the rest obtained from reference TRBV19 and TRBJ1-2, is as follows: DGGITQSPKYLFRKEGQNVTLSCEQNLNHDAMYWYRQDPGQGLRLIYYSQIVNDFQKGDIAEGYSVSREKKESFPLTVTSAQKNPTAFYLCASIPTGGNYGYTFGSGTRLTVV.

DNA of the CDR3: TGTGCCAGTAGTATCGGCAATCAGCCCCAGCATTTT. Translating it yields CASSIGNQPQHF. The J gene is TRBJ1-5, the V gene TRBV19, with unresolved D. From germline, CDR1 is LNHDA and CDR2 SQIVND (reference sequence). The CDR3 has 12 residues. V gave up 3 bases and J gave up 2 bases, with 2 bases separating them.

This clone appeared a single time. The genes are TRBV28 and TRBJ2-2, with D unresolved. Per germline, CDR1 MDHEN and CDR2 SYDVKM. The length of the CDR3 is 15 residues. Trimming stripped 3 bases from V and 5 bases from J, with 13 bases between. The CDR3 loop reads CASSFRAVPTGELFF. DNA for the CDR3: TGTGCCAGCAGTTTTCGTGCGGTGCCGACCGGGGAGCTGTTTTTT. Variable domain in full (rest from reference TRBV28 and TRBJ2-2): DVKVTQSSRYLVKRTGEKVFLECVQDMDHENMFWYRQDPGLGLRLIYFSYDVKMKEKGDIPEGYSVSREKKERFSLILESASTNQTSMYLCASSFRAVPTGELFFGEGSRLTVL.

The chain has TRBV7-8 and TRBJ1-2; D unclear. From germline, CDR1 is SGHVS and CDR2 FQNEAQ. V lost 1 base and J lost 0, with 9 bases in between. The CDR3 is 15 residues long. The CDR3 spells CASSLDYSSNYGYTF. The CDR3 bases are TGTGCCAGCAGCTTAGATTACAGTTCTAACTATGGCTACACCTTC.

V usage is TRBV28 and J usage is TRBJ2-1, with 12 bases matching TRBD2. This CDR3 has 16 residues. Germline V CDR1 and CDR2: MDHEN, SYDVKM. With V trimmed by 5 bases and J by 15 bases, 17 bases remained unmatched. CDR3 in DNA: TGTGCCAGCAGTCCCTCGCTAGCGGGAGGGCTCCCCTCCGGGTTCTTC. This gives the protein CASSPSLAGGLPSGFF.

V and J are TRBV6-1 and TRBJ2-7; 8 bases are a match to TRBD1. The CDR3 sequence is 15 residues long. CDR1 and CDR2 from the germline V gene are MNHNS and SASEGT. The ends lost 0 bases at V and 6 bases at J; junction bases unmatched: 7. As DNA, the CDR3 is TGTGCCAGCAGTGAAGCTGTCGGGACAGGTTCCGAGCAGTACTTC. This translates into CASSEAVGTGSEQYF.

This clone was observed a handful of times. V is TRBV20-1 and J is TRBJ2-1, with D perhaps matching TRBD2 (6 bases). Per germline, CDR1 DFQATT and CDR2 SNEGSKA (reference sequence). The V gene lost 5 bases and the J gene lost 10 bases, with 9 bases spanning the gap. There are 10 residues in the CDR3. In DNA, the CDR3 is TGCAGTGCTGATACTAGCGAGCAGTTCTTC. It codes for CSADTSEQFF.

The genes are TRBV2 and TRBJ2-2; 10 bases align to TRBD2. CDR1 is SNHLY and CDR2 is FYNNEI in the germline V gene. V shed 6 bases, J shed 7 bases, and the junction held 5 bases outside the gene matches. This CDR3 contains 14 residues. The CDR3: CASSLTSGFGELFF. CDR3 bases: TGTGCCAGCAGCTTGACTAGCGGGTTCGGGGAGCTGTTTTTT.

The CDR3 sequence: CAIPLEDSPNYGYTF. The CDR3 DNA follows: TGTGCCATCCCACTCGAAGACAGCCCTAACTATGGCTACACCTTC. The J gene is TRBJ1-2, the V gene TRBV6-6; maybe TRBD1 (5 bases). V was shortened by 10 bases and J by 0 bases, with 18 bases between the two germline ends. Looked up from germline, CDR1 is MNHNY and CDR2 is SVGAGI (reference sequence). This CDR3 contains 15 residues.

The gene calls are TRBV30 and TRBJ2-5, with TRBD2 matching 8 bases. The junction had 23 bases not matched to a gene; V was cut back by 3 bases and J by 5 bases. Germline-derived CDR1 and CDR2 are GTSNPN and SVGIG (reference sequence). The CDR3 is made up of 19 amino acids. In DNA form, the CDR3 reads TGTGCCTGGAGAGCCAGCCTGATCAGCGGGAGAAGAGAAGAGGAGACCCAGTACTTC. This translates into CAWRASLISGRREEETQYF. Filled out from reference TRBV30 and TRBJ2-5, the complete variable domain reads SQTIHQWPATLVQPVGSPLSLECTVEGTSNPNLYWYRQAAGRGLQLLFYSVGIGQISSEVPQNLSASRPQDRQFILSSKKLLLSDSGFYLCAWRASLISGRREEETQYFGPGTRLLVL.

The rearrangement links TRBV4-3 to TRBJ2-7; no clear D. The CDR3 totals 16 residues. From germline, CDR1 is LGHNA and CDR2 YSLEER. V shed 0 bases and J shed 1 base, with 13 bases lying between them. The CDR3 bases are TGCGCCAGCAGCCAAGACGCTCGCAGGCTATCCTACGAGCAGTACTTC. Translated: CASSQDARRLSYEQYF.

The V gene is TRBV14, the J gene TRBJ2-7; D is unresolved. CDR3 length equals 19 residues. Germline CDR1 and CDR2: SGHDN and FVKESK. V lost 0 bases to trimming and J lost 0 bases, with 21 bases between them. The CDR3, as DNA: TGTGCCAGCAGCCAAGATAATTTTTTGGGTAGCCCAGACTCCTACGAGCAGTACTTC. This translates into CASSQDNFLGSPDSYEQYF. The whole variable domain, remainder taken from reference TRBV14 and TRBJ2-7, is EAGVTQFPSHSVIEKGQTVTLRCDPISGHDNLYWYRRVMGKEIKFLLHFVKESKQDESGMPNNRFLAERTGGTYSTLKVQPAELEDSGVYFCASSQDNFLGSPDSYEQYFGPGTRLTVT.

The CDR3: CASSAAQAGSEDTQYF. The CDR3 DNA follows: TGTGCCAGCAGCGCTGCGCAGGCCGGATCAGAAGATACGCAGTATTTT. The chain recombines TRBV28 with TRBJ2-3; D not resolved. The CDR3 loop spans 16 amino acids. V was trimmed by 6 bases and J by 5 bases, leaving 21 bases between them. Germline CDR1 is MDHEN and CDR2 is SYDVKM.

The rearrangement links TRBV7-8 to TRBJ2-7; D is perhaps TRBD1 (6 bases). There are 16 residues in the CDR3. CDR1 is SGHVS and CDR2 is FQNEAQ in the germline V gene. V lost 3 bases and J lost 4, with 19 bases in between. The CDR3: CASSFEAAGADYEQYF. The DNA of the CDR3 is TGTGCCAGCAGCTTCGAAGCCGCAGGGGCGGATTACGAGCAGTACTTC.

V is TRBV7-8 and J is TRBJ2-1, with D unresolved. This CDR3 has 16 amino acids. Between the trimmed V and J ends, which lost 5 bases and 4 bases, there was a span of 18 bases. Germline CDR1 and CDR2: SGHVS and FQNEAQ. CDR3 protein: CASSPSQTLRYNEQFF. CDR3 coding DNA: TGTGCCAGCAGCCCCTCCCAAACCCTACGTTACAATGAGCAGTTCTTC.

This clone has a handful of counts. The chain has TRBV7-3 and TRBJ1-5; 8 bases fit TRBD1. The CDR3 totals 17 residues. The V segment lost 2 bases and the J segment 5 bases; nucleotides outside the gene matches: 11. Germline lookup yields CDR1 SGHTA and CDR2 FQGTGA. The CDR3 DNA reads TGTGCCAGCAGCTTAGGTTATTTACAGGGGGTCGATCAGCCCCAGCATTTT. This sequence encodes CASSLGYLQGVDQPQHF. Drawing the rest from reference TRBV7-3 and TRBJ1-5, the complete variable domain is GAGVSQTPSNKVTEKGKYVELRCDPISGHTALYWYRQSLGQGPEFLIYFQGTGAADDSGLPNDRFFAVRPEGSVSTLKIQRTERGDSAVYLCASSLGYLQGVDQPQHFGDGTRLSIL.

V and J are TRBV4-2 and TRBJ1-2; TRBD1 matches 10 bases. V lost 0 bases to trimming and J lost 3 bases; unmatched junction nucleotides: 1. From germline, CDR1 is LGHNA and CDR2 YNFKEQ. This CDR3 comprises 15 residues. The chain's CDR3 is CASSQEDRGDYGYTF. CDR3 in DNA: TGTGCCAGCAGCCAAGAGGACAGGGGGGACTATGGCTACACCTTC.

The chain uses TRBV6-1 and TRBJ2-5; TRBD2 matches 7 bases. J gave up 1 base and V 3 bases, and 5 bases lay outside the gene matches. Germline-derived CDR1 and CDR2 are MNHNS and SASEGT. CDR3 length equals 15 residues. CDR3 sequence: CASSEGGTFQETQYF. Written as DNA, the CDR3 is TGTGCCAGCAGTGAGGGAGGGACTTTCCAAGAGACCCAGTACTTC.

A word on this clone: This same CDR3 is encoded by further DNA sequences in the sample. The genes are TRBV4-2 and TRBJ2-1; the match to TRBD2 covers 7 bases. The CDR3 extends over 17 amino acids. Trimming removed 0 bases from V and 8 bases from J; junction bases left unmatched: 13. The germline V gene encodes CDR1 LGHNA and CDR2 YNFKEQ. The DNA for the CDR3 is TGTGCCAGCAGCCAAGAGGGGTCCGGCGGGAGCATCCATGAGCAGTTCTTC. Translated, it gives CASSQEGSGGSIHEQFF.

The rearrangement joins TRBV7-3 to TRBJ2-5; TRBD2 might be the D (6 bases). The V end was cut by 5 bases, the J end by 3 bases, with 10 bases between. Germline lookup yields CDR1 SGHTA and CDR2 FQGTGA. The CDR3 totals 13 residues. This CDR3 reads CASSRLAEETQYF. Written as DNA, the CDR3 is TGTGCCAGCAGCCGATTAGCGGAAGAGACCCAGTACTTC.

This sequence joins TRBV9 and TRBJ1-2; possibly TRBD1 for D (5 bases). CDR3 size: 15 residues. The germline V gene has CDR1 SGDLS and CDR2 YYNGEE. The V end lost 0 bases, the J end lost 3 bases, and 12 bases lay between the germline ends. The CDR3 is CASSVAPRADYGYTF. The CDR3 bases are TGTGCCAGCAGCGTAGCCCCCAGGGCGGACTATGGCTACACCTTC.

The chain couples TRBV15 to TRBJ2-5, with D possibly TRBD2 on 5 matching bases. The CDR3 runs to 16 residues. V lost 1 base to trimming and J lost 2 bases, with 14 bases between them. Germline V lookup: CDR1 LNHNV, CDR2 YYDKDF (reference sequence). CDR3 sequence reads: CATSRGVAAEQETQYF. The CDR3 DNA reads TGTGCCACCAGCAGAGGTGTGGCAGCGGAACAAGAGACCCAGTACTTC.

The chain joins TRBV18 to TRBJ2-1; perhaps TRBD2 as D (5 bases). Trimming took off 8 bases at V and 9 bases at J, with 20 bases between the two ends. Germline V gene sequence: CDR1 KGHSH, CDR2 LQKENI. The CDR3 extends over 14 amino acids. In DNA form, the CDR3 reads TGTGCCAGCGCTGACCAGCGGTCCATCGGTGAGCAGTTCTTC. Translating gives CASADQRSIGEQFF.